The sequence of this T cell receptor (beta chain) was determined in a study of blood T cell repertoires in COVID-19. The method was immunoSEQ multiplex PCR; TCRdb's version includes in-frame clones alone and lacks a portion of them. Counted here are roughly 270,000 clones, about four fifths occurring once; the ten biggest clones make up less than 5.5%. CDR1 is MDHEN and CDR2 is SYDVKM in the germline V gene. The CDR3 runs 14 residues. Trimming took 9 bases from V and 6 from J; bases not matched to a gene: 7. V gene TRBV28 combines with J gene TRBJ2-7; 14 bases fit TRBD2. The sequence derives from a man aged 35 to 55 who had been exposed to COVID-19. Sequencing used PBMCs or T cells enriched from blood (not recorded which). CDR3 DNA: TGTGCCAGTAGGACTAGCGGGAGGCTTGGCGAGCAGTACTTC. Protein product: CASRTSGRLGEQYF.